Here is one T cell receptor beta chain with its context. Its cognate antigen is unknown. The CDR3 has 14 amino acids. The germline V and J ends were trimmed by 5 bases and 6 bases, with 14 bases remaining between them. CDR1 is SGHVS, CDR2 FNYEAQ, per germline. A 5'RACE reaction primed in the constant segment made cDNA libraries of TCR alpha and TCR beta, and these carried sample barcodes and UMIs. A single record per CDR3 protein comes from TCRdb applying MiXCR to the 5' RACE reads. This table has hundreds of thousands of distinct CDR3 sequences, more than 15% appearing once. The data derive from a study of T-cell memory formation after mild COVID-19. Study observations and caveats: There were some responding clones in pre-infection memory, which suggested that cross-reactive memory had joined.

Sequencing used PBMCs or a T cell subset sorted from them (not recorded which). This chain joins TRBV7-6 and TRBJ2-1; D not resolved. This TCR derives from a man aged 18 to 30 who had mild COVID-19 (a few samples of this study predate the infection). Cell type and time point are not known. The CDR3 sequence: CASSAESDINEQFF. The CDR3 coding sequence is TGTGCCAGCAGCGCAGAAAGCGATATCAATGAGCAGTTCTTC.